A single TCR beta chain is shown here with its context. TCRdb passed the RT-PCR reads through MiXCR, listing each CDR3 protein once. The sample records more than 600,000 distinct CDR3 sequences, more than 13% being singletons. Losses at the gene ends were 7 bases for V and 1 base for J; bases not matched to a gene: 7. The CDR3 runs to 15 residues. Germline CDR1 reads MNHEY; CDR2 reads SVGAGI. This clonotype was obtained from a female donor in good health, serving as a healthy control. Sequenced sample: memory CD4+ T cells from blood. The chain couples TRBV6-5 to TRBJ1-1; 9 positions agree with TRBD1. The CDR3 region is CASNPGDRENTEAFF. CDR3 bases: TGTGCCAGCAATCCTGGGGACAGGGAGAACACTGAAGCTTTCTTT.